A single sample is the source of the 6 T cell receptor beta chains below, sequenced in a study of vaccination and CD4 T cells after COVID-19. The Oncomine TCR Beta short-read assay was applied to DNA of cultured CD4+ T cells. Each CDR3 protein is one row after TCRdb ran MiXCR on the PCR reads. The sample contains some 10,000 distinct CDR3 sequences, around 55% of which appear only once. Their antigens are not known. The treatment: approximately 9-day PBMC culture with coronavirus spike peptide pools or control peptides (ViraFEST assay). Sequencing was performed on CD4+ T cells from blood, cultured in vitro. These receptors all come from a human donor who had recovered from COVID-19.

The chain joins TRBV20-1 to TRBJ2-7, with 9 bases aligning to TRBD2. The junction had 10 bases not matched to a gene; V was cut back by 5 bases and J by 2 bases. The CDR3 is made up of 15 amino acids. CDR1 is DFQATT, CDR2 SNEGSKA, per germline (reference sequence). CDR3 sequence reads: CSALTWRGGTYEQYF. The CDR3 nucleotides are TGCAGTGCTTTGACCTGGCGGGGGGGTACCTACGAGCAGTACTTC.

This chain uses TRBV19 with TRBJ1-5, with D possibly being TRBD1 (5 bases). The CDR3 extends over 13 amino acids. V lost 6 bases and J lost 9, with 15 bases in between. Looked up from germline, CDR1 is LNHDA and CDR2 is SQIVND (reference sequence). The CDR3 sequence is CASSAGLSVPQHF. The DNA for the CDR3 is TGTGCCAGTAGCGCAGGGTTATCAGTGCCCCAGCATTTT.

This clonotype was seen more than once but under ten times. The rearrangement uses TRBV7-2 and TRBJ2-5; D remains ambiguous. V was clipped by 1 base and J by 7 bases, with 19 bases between them. Germline V gene sequence: CDR1 SGHTA, CDR2 FQGNSA. The CDR3 length is 16 residues. CDR3 sequence: CASSLGAAFTFGTQYF. For the CDR3, the DNA is TGTGCCAGCAGCTTAGGAGCAGCGTTTACGTTCGGGACCCAGTACTTC.

The V and J genes are TRBV20-1 and TRBJ2-7; weak D call: TRBD1 (5 bases). The CDR3 spans 12 residues. CDR1 is DFQATT, CDR2 SNEGSKA, per germline (reference sequence). V was clipped by 3 bases and J by 2 bases, with 8 bases between them. The CDR3 protein is CSASRTTYEQYF. In DNA, the CDR3 is TGCAGTGCTAGTCGGACAACCTACGAGCAGTACTTC.

This rearrangement joins TRBV30 to TRBJ1-1; D gene uncertain. Deletions cut 0 bases from V and 1 base from J, with 6 bases between. The CDR3 runs 13 residues. The V gene's germline CDR1 is GTSNPN and CDR2 SVGIG (reference sequence). The CDR3 loop is CAWSVGRNTEAFF. The DNA for the CDR3 is TGTGCCTGGAGTGTAGGAAGGAACACTGAAGCTTTCTTT.

This chain uses TRBV24-1 with TRBJ2-3; D remains unclear. Germline-derived CDR1 and CDR2 are KGHDR and SFDVKD. The CDR3 runs 15 residues. V was shortened by 3 bases and J by 0 bases, with 9 bases between the two germline ends. The DNA for the CDR3 is TGTGCCACCAGTGATCCCGGACCGAGCACAGATACGCAGTATTTT. This translates into CATSDPGPSTDTQYF.